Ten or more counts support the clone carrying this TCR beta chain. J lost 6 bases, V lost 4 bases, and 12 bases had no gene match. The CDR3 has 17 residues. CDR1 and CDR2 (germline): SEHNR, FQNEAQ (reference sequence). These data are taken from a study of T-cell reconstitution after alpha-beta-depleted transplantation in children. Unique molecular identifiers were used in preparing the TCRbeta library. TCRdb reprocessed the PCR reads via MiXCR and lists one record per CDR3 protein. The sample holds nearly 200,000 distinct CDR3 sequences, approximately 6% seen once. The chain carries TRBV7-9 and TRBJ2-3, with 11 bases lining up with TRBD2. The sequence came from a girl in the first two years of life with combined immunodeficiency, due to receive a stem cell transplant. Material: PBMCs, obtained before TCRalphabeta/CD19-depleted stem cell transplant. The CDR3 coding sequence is TGTGCCAGCAGCTCCACGCGTCTAGCGGGGGGTGTTGATACGCAGTATTTT. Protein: CASSSTRLAGGVDTQYF.